This T cell receptor beta chain emerged from a study of blood T cell repertoires in COVID-19. The assay was immunoSEQ multiplex PCR, and TCRdb's table has in-frame clones only and misses some. The sample gives 200,000 to 250,000 clones, about 90% of which show up once; 9.5% to 14% is in the top ten. The CDR3 extends over 12 amino acids. V lost 6 bases to trimming and J lost 10 bases; unmatched junction nucleotides: 6. The germline gives CDR1 MNHEY, CDR2 SVGAGI. The TCR was taken from a man aged 30-40 years who had recovered from COVID-19. Material for sequencing was PBMCs or T cells enriched from blood (not recorded which). This sequence joins TRBV6-5 and TRBJ2-1, with 7 bases matching TRBD1. The CDR3 DNA sequence: TGTGCCAGCAGCGCAGGGGGTCAGGAGCAGTTCTTC. This codes for CASSAGGQEQFF.